This TCR beta chain was identified during a study of blood T cells in healthy people across ages. Only a few counts were recorded for this clonotype. The second PCR ran about 6 to 12 cycles with a sample-barcoded 5' primer and J-beta primers. Every sample produced at least 2.5 million CDR3-containing paired-end reads. Each CDR3 protein gets one entry after TCRdb re-called the 5' RACE reads with MiXCR. Of fewer than 950,000 distinct CDR3 sequences listed, approximately 55% are singletons. This TCR was recovered from a man older than 75 in good health. What was sequenced was blood.

The DNA of the CDR3 is TGCGCCAGCAGCCCTGGGACTAGGAACAATGAGCAGTTCTTC. It encodes CASSPGTRNNEQFF. V and J are TRBV5-1 and TRBJ2-1; 8 positions agree with TRBD2. CDR1 and CDR2 from the germline V gene are SGHRS and YFSETQ. The CDR3 contains 14 residues. The V and J ends lost 4 bases and 5 bases, in that order; junction bases with no gene match: 5.